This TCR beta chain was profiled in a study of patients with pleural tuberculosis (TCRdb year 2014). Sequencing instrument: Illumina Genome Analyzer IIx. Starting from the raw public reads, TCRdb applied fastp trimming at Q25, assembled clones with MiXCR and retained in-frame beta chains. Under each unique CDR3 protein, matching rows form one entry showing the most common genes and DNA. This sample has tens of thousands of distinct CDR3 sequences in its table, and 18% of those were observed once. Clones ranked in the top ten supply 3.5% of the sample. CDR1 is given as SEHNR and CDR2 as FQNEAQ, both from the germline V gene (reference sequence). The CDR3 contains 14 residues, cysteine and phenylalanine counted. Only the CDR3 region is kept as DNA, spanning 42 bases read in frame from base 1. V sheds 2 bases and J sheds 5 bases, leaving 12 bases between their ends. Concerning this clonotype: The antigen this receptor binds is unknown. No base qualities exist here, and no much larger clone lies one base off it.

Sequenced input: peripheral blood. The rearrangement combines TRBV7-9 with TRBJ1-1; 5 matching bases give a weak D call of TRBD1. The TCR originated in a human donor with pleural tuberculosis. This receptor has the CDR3 CASSLMGPGTEAFF. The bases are TGTGCCAGCAGCTTAATGGGGCCTGGGACTGAAGCTTTCTTT.